The source of this TCR beta chain is a study of radiation and T cells in renal cell carcinoma. As for time point: blood 4 weeks post-SBRT, at nephrectomy. Treatment noted: 15 Gy SBRT to primary tumor, nephrectomy 4 weeks later. Assay: immunoSEQ multiplex PCR; the TCRdb copy retains only in-frame clones and omits some. Of roughly 45,000 clones in the sample, around four fifths are singletons; the top ten hold 25% to 30%. This clone has more than one count but fewer than ten. This CDR3 is 13 amino acids long. V was pared by 10 bases and J by 2 bases, with 15 bases between. The germline V gene has CDR1 SGHNT and CDR2 YYREEE (reference sequence).

The sequence was obtained from a woman in her 70s with renal cell carcinoma. The chain is built from TRBV5-4 and TRBJ1-1; TRBD1 is a possible D gene (5 bases). This sample comprised blood, obtained from a patient whose treatment included radiotherapy and nephrectomy. CDR3 coding DNA: TGTGCCTGTGCCGGGACTACTAACACTGAAGCTTTCTTT. Amino acids: CACAGTTNTEAFF.